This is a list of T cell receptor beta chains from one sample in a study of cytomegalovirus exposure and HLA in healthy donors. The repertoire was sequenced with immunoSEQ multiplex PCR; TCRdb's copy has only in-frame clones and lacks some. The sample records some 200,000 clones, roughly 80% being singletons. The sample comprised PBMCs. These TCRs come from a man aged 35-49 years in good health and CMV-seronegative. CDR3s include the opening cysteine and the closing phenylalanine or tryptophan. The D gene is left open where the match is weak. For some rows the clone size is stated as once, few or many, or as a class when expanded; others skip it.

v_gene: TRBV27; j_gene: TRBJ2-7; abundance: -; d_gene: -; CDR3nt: TGTGCCAGCAGTTTGGAGGGAGGAGGCTACGAGCAGTACTTC; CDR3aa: CASSLEGGGYEQYF
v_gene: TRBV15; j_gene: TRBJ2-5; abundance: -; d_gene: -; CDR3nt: TGTGCCACCAGCAGAGGGGGGCCTGGCGGGAGTGTCGGAGAGACCCAGTACTTC; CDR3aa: CATSRGGPGGSVGETQYF
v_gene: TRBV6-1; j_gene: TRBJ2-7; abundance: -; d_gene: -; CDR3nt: TGTGCCAGCAGTGTAGAGAGATTCTACGAGCAGTACTTC; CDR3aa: CASSVERFYEQYF
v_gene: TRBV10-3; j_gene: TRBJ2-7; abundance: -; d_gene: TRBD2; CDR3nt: TGTGCCATCAGTCCAGGACTAGCGGGAATATACGAGCAGTACTTC; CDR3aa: CAISPGLAGIYEQYF
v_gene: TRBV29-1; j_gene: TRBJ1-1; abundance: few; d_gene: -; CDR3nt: TGCAGCGGGCTGCGGGAGCAGAACACTGAAGCTTTCTTT; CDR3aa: CSGLREQNTEAFF
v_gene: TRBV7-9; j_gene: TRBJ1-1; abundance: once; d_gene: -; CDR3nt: TGTGCCAGCAGCTTGGCTGTCCCGATGGTCTTT; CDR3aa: CASSLAVPMVF
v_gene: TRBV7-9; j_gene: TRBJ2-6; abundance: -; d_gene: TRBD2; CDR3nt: TGTGCCAGCAGCTTACGGGGGGGAGTTGGGGCCAACGTCCTGACTTTC; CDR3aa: CASSLRGGVGANVLTF
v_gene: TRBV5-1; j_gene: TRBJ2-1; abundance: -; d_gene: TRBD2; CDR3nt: TGCGCCAGCAGCCAGACTAGCGGGAACTACAATGAGCAGTTCTTC; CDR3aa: CASSQTSGNYNEQFF
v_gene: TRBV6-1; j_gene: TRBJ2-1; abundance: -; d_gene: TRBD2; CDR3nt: TGTGCCAGCAGTGTGGGACTAGCGGACCTGAGTAGCTCCTACAATGAGCAGTTCTTC; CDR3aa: CASSVGLADLSSSYNEQFF
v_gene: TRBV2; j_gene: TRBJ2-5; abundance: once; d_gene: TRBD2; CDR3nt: TGTGCCAGCAGTGTGAGTCTAGCGGGAGCTGGGGAGACCCAGTACTTC; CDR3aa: CASSVSLAGAGETQYF